These 21 T cell receptor beta chains originate from one sample sequenced in a study of regulatory T cells in long-lasting Graves disease. The TCR beta library used iRepertoire HTBI primers with Arm-PCR amplification of CDR3. TCRdb itself ran the multiplex PCR reads through MiXCR, one entry per CDR3 protein. The sample yields over 650,000 distinct CDR3 sequences, about 32% seen once. This sample's time point: persistent/refractory GD, antithyroid drugs over 5 years with positive TRAb. PBMCs were the source of the RNA used for TCR sequencing. Sequenced here: peripheral blood mononuclear cells (PBMCs), sampled when the disease was refractory, from a patient treated with antithyroid drugs. Receptors were obtained from a female donor with Graves disease.

This chain's CDR3 is CSAYPPAGNTIYF. The CDR3 DNA is TGCAGTGCTTACCCCCCGGCTGGAAACACCATATATTTT. This chain connects TRBV20-1 to TRBJ1-3; no definite D call. Trimming left V 5 bases short and J 2 bases short, with 10 bases between. This CDR3 is built from 13 residues. Germline V gene sequence: CDR1 DFQATT, CDR2 SNEGSKA (reference sequence).

The V call is TRBV12-3 or TRBV12-4, the J call TRBJ1-2, with 12 bases aligning to TRBD1. V gave up 7 bases and J gave up 8 bases; unmatched junction bases: 8. The CDR3 is 14 amino acids. The CDR3, as DNA: TGTGCCAGCACCTTCGGGACAGGGGGCGGCGGCTACACCTTC. Translating it yields CASTFGTGGGGYTF.

The genes are TRBV20-1 and TRBJ2-7; D is ambiguous. CDR1 and CDR2 (germline): DFQATT, SNEGSKA (reference sequence). With 1 base removed from V and 6 bases from J, the gap between germline ends came to 19 bases. CDR3 size: 15 residues. The CDR3 spells CSARGMGSPLTEQYF. The CDR3 region has the DNA TGCAGTGCTAGAGGGATGGGAAGCCCTCTTACCGAGCAGTACTTC.

The CDR3 nucleotides read TGTGCCAGTAGTATTAGTGGGAACGCGAACACTGAAGCTTTCTTT. Its translation is CASSISGNANTEAFF. The chain carries TRBV19 and TRBJ1-1; D gene ambiguous. The CDR3 runs to 15 residues. Trimming pared 3 bases from V and 1 base from J, leaving 12 bases between. CDR1 LNHDA and CDR2 SQIVND come from the germline V gene (reference sequence).

The rearrangement uses TRBV20-1 and TRBJ1-3, with 7 bases matching TRBD1. V dropped 2 bases and J dropped 0; count of bases not matched to a gene: 1. CDR3 length: 14 amino acids. Germline values: CDR1 DFQATT, CDR2 SNEGSKA (reference sequence). CDR3 region: CSARPGGSGNTIYF. The CDR3 coding sequence is TGCAGTGCTAGACCAGGGGGCTCTGGAAACACCATATATTTT.

The chain links TRBV10-1 to TRBJ1-6; weak D call: TRBD1 (6 bases). V lost 2 bases and J 9 bases, leaving 14 bases between the germline ends. Germline V gene data show CDR1 as WNHNN and CDR2 as SYGVQD (reference sequence). CDR3 size: 15 residues. CDR3 DNA: TGCGCCAGCAGTGAGGGGCAGGGGTCAAGTTCACCCCTCCACTTT. Encoded protein: CASSEGQGSSSPLHF.

This clonotype was seen a handful of times. One end of the junction is discordant with germline, which a read error may explain. This chain connects TRBV20-1 to TRBJ1-2; D is possibly TRBD1 (6 bases). Germline CDR1 reads DFQATT; CDR2 reads SNEGSKA (reference sequence). The length of the CDR3 is 12 residues. CDR3 in DNA: TGCAGTACTAGAAGAAGGGGGAATGGCTACACCTTC. Translated, it gives CSTRRRGNGYTF.

There are many counts of this clonotype. V usage is TRBV11-2 and J usage is TRBJ2-7, with 16 bases identical to TRBD2. The CDR3 has 17 residues. The ends lost 6 bases at V and 2 bases at J; junction bases unmatched: 7. Germline V gives CDR1 SGHAT, CDR2 FQNNGV. Here the CDR3 reads CASRKGTSGRATYEQYF. CDR3 bases: TGTGCCAGCAGAAAGGGGACTAGCGGGAGGGCCACCTACGAGCAGTACTTC.

This clonotype was found a few times. The V and J genes are TRBV3-1 and TRBJ1-1; no firm D call. The germline V and J ends were trimmed by 3 bases and 1 base, with 9 bases remaining between them. Looked up from germline, CDR1 is LGHDT and CDR2 is YNNKEL (reference sequence). This CDR3 has 14 amino acids. CDR3 DNA: TGTGCCAGCAGCCAGACGGCAAAGAACACTGAAGCTTTCTTT. Protein product: CASSQTAKNTEAFF.

The J gene is TRBJ2-1, the V gene TRBV7-3, with TRBD2 identical over 8 bases. V trimming: 5 bases; J trimming: 2 bases; junction bases outside the gene matches: 5. Germline V gene lookup returns CDR1 SGHTA and CDR2 FQGTGA. This CDR3 has 15 amino acids. The CDR3 region has the DNA TGTGCCAGCAGCCTTAGCGGGACTACCTACAATGAGCAGTTCTTC. This sequence encodes CASSLSGTTYNEQFF.

This clonotype was seen a few times. The chain's CDR3 is CASSYDGAYEQYF. CDR3 coding DNA: TGCGCCAGCAGCTATGACGGAGCTTACGAGCAGTACTTC. J is TRBJ2-7 and V is TRBV5-1; D is unclear. The germline V and J ends were trimmed by 3 bases and 4 bases, with 11 bases remaining between them. From germline, CDR1 is SGHRS and CDR2 YFSETQ. The CDR3 spans 13 residues.

The CDR3 region is CASSFGGNSDEKLFF. The CDR3, as DNA: TGTGCCAGCAGCTTCGGGGGGAACTCCGATGAAAAACTGTTTTTT. The V call is TRBV7-8, the J call TRBJ1-4, with D possibly matching TRBD1 (5 bases). This CDR3 is 15 amino acids long. V dropped 3 bases and J dropped 6 bases, with 14 bases sitting between them. Germline V gene lookup returns CDR1 SGHVS and CDR2 FQNEAQ.

This clonotype has just a few counts. Germline is not matched at one junction end, which may reflect a read error. V and J are TRBV10-3 and TRBJ2-6, with D possibly matching TRBD1 (5 bases). Germline V CDR1 and CDR2: ENHRY, SYGVKD. This CDR3 spans 16 amino acids. The CDR3 bases are TGTGCCAGCAGTGCCGACAGCGTCACTGGGGCCAACGTCCTGACTTTC. It is translated as CASSADSVTGANVLTF.

The gene calls are TRBV6-2 or TRBV6-3 and TRBJ1-4; 8 nucleotides line up with TRBD1. Germline CDR1 and CDR2: MNHEY and SVGEGT. This CDR3 spans 14 amino acids. V trimming: 6 bases; J trimming: 8 bases; junction bases outside the gene matches: 8. The chain's CDR3 is CASRQKDREEKLFF. CDR3 nucleotides: TGTGCCAGCAGGCAGAAGGACAGGGAGGAAAAACTGTTTTTT.

J is TRBJ2-7 and V is TRBV30; 7 bases map to TRBD1. The germline V gene encodes CDR1 GTSNPN and CDR2 SVGIG (reference sequence). The ends lost 7 bases at V and 2 bases at J; junction bases unmatched: 5. CDR3 length: 12 amino acids. The CDR3, as DNA: TGTGCCTCACAGGGGCGGACCTACGAGCAGTACTTC. Protein: CASQGRTYEQYF. Based on the CDR3 plus reference TRBV30 and TRBJ2-7, the full variable domain is SQTIHQWPATLVQPVGSPLSLECTVEGTSNPNLYWYRQAAGRGLQLLFYSVGIGQISSEVPQNLSASRPQDRQFILSSKKLLLSDSGFYLCASQGRTYEQYFGPGTRLTVT.

V gene TRBV5-1 combines with J gene TRBJ2-2; D could derive from TRBD1 or TRBD2 (5 bases each). Germline CDR1 is SGHRS and CDR2 is YFSETQ. CDR3 size: 13 residues. V lost 8 bases to trimming and J lost 3 bases, with 11 bases between them. Here the CDR3 DNA reads TGCGCCAGTAGAAGAGGGGACACCGGGGAGCTGTTTTTT. Its translation is CASRRGDTGELFF.

The chain couples TRBV20-1 to TRBJ1-2, with TRBD1 identical over 10 bases. V shed 5 bases and J 8 bases; nucleotides not matched to a gene: 5. Germline loops: CDR1 DFQATT, CDR2 SNEGSKA (reference sequence). This CDR3 has 12 residues. The DNA for the CDR3 is TGCAGTGCTGAGGGACAGGGGCGGGGCTACACCTTC. Amino acid sequence: CSAEGQGRGYTF.

This chain links TRBV7-3 with TRBJ2-2, with no clear D. The V end lost 1 base, the J end lost 5 bases, and 8 bases lay between the germline ends. Germline values: CDR1 SGHTA, CDR2 FQGTGA. The CDR3 length is 14 residues. The CDR3 loop reads CASSLSKVTGELFF. For the CDR3, the DNA is TGTGCCAGCAGCTTAAGTAAGGTTACCGGGGAGCTGTTTTTT. The variable domain in full, with the rest retrieved from reference TRBV7-3 and TRBJ2-2, is GAGVSQTPSNKVTEKGKYVELRCDPISGHTALYWYRQSLGQGPEFLIYFQGTGAADDSGLPNDRFFAVRPEGSVSTLKIQRTERGDSAVYLCASSLSKVTGELFFGEGSRLTVL.

The chain combines TRBV7-2 with TRBJ2-7, with D maybe TRBD1 (6 bases). This CDR3 is 14 amino acids long. Trimming shortened V by 3 bases and J by 7 bases, and 16 bases separated the two germline ends. From germline, CDR1 is SGHTA and CDR2 FQGNSA. In DNA, the CDR3 is TGTGCCAGCAGCTTCGACAGTGGGGGCAGGGAGCAGTACTTC. Translation: CASSFDSGGREQYF.

The table lists this clonotype with a few counts. The V gene is TRBV25-1, the J gene TRBJ1-5; possibly TRBD1 for D (6 bases). Germline values: CDR1 MGHDK, CDR2 SYGVNS. The V gene lost 3 bases and the J gene lost 6 bases, with 9 bases spanning the gap. This CDR3 is 13 amino acids long. Here the CDR3 reads CASSDRGSQPQHF. CDR3 DNA: TGTGCCAGCAGTGACAGGGGTAGTCAGCCCCAGCATTTT.

In its sample, this clonotype was seen many times. The chain has TRBV28 and TRBJ2-5; D perhaps matches TRBD2 (7 bases). CDR1 and CDR2 (germline): MDHEN, SYDVKM. V gave up 7 bases and J gave up 4 bases, with 16 bases separating them. The CDR3 has 14 residues. The CDR3 nucleotides read TGTGCCAGCACTATACAGGGAGGGGCAGAGACCCAGTACTTC. Protein: CASTIQGGAETQYF.